These T cell receptor beta chains were read from a single sample in a study of cytomegalovirus exposure and HLA in healthy donors. Only in-frame clones appear in the TCRdb table, and some are missing; sequencing was by immunoSEQ multiplex PCR. Here the sample spans about 130,000 clones, 72% being singletons. The sample was PBMCs. The origin of the receptors is a man aged 25 to 40 in good health and CMV-seronegative. The CDR3 runs from the conserved cysteine through the conserved F or W.

J gene: TRBJ1-6
V gene: TRBV27
CDR3 protein: CASTARDSPLHF

J gene: TRBJ1-5
V gene: TRBV30
CDR3 protein: CAWSRLTGRNQPQHF

J gene: .
V gene: TRBV6-1
CDR3 protein: CASRGQRGGSYEQYF

J gene: TRBJ2-1
V gene: TRBV4-2
CDR3 protein: CASSQDWSGDNEQFF

J gene: TRBJ1-2
V gene: TRBV19
CDR3 protein: CASSMGSQNYGYTF

J gene: TRBJ1-2
V gene: TRBV5-1
CDR3 protein: CASSAGTGGNYGYTF

J gene: TRBJ2-5
V gene: TRBV11-2
CDR3 protein: CASSFPGGAKTQYF

J gene: TRBJ2-3
V gene: TRBV5-1
CDR3 protein: CASSFDRAEDTQYF

J gene: TRBJ1-1
V gene: TRBV28
CDR3 protein: CASSPPGERNTEAFF

J gene: TRBJ1-2
V gene: TRBV11-2
CDR3 protein: CASSPLQDPYGYTF

J gene: TRBJ2-6
V gene: TRBV6-1
CDR3 protein: CASSDQNTGAGANVLTF

J gene: .
V gene: TRBV19
CDR3 protein: CASSIKGQPYEQYF

J gene: TRBJ1-5
V gene: TRBV4-2
CDR3 protein: CASSRTGGGNQPQHF

J gene: TRBJ2-5
V gene: TRBV30
CDR3 protein: CAWNRGMGETQYF

J gene: TRBJ2-1
V gene: TRBV5-6
CDR3 protein: CASSSGLSGISNEQFF

J gene: TRBJ1-1
V gene: TRBV5-1
CDR3 protein: CASSLQGHTEAFF

J gene: .
V gene: TRBV9
CDR3 protein: CASSVTGLHEQYF

J gene: TRBJ1-1
V gene: TRBV20-1
CDR3 protein: CSARRQFEAFF

J gene: TRBJ2-7
V gene: TRBV4-1
CDR3 protein: CASSQGLAPGYEQYF

J gene: TRBJ2-3
V gene: TRBV7-9
CDR3 protein: CASSPGLSLAEGTDTQYF

J gene: TRBJ2-5
V gene: TRBV6-6
CDR3 protein: CASSYLAGGSQETQYF

J gene: TRBJ2-7
V gene: TRBV7-2
CDR3 protein: CASSSMTGGPNEQYF

J gene: TRBJ2-7
V gene: TRBV2
CDR3 protein: CASNRDRGEQYF

J gene: TRBJ2-6
V gene: TRBV7-9
CDR3 protein: CASTLSGTGGSGANVLTF

J gene: TRBJ1-1
V gene: TRBV7-9
CDR3 protein: CASAWFAVLNTEAFF

J gene: TRBJ2-5
V gene: TRBV5-4
CDR3 protein: CASSSRVAGLPETQYF

J gene: TRBJ1-4
V gene: TRBV5-1
CDR3 protein: CASSDRGHTNEKLFF

J gene: TRBJ1-2
V gene: TRBV10-3
CDR3 protein: CAISVMGQGASGYTF

J gene: TRBJ1-2
V gene: TRBV7-2
CDR3 protein: CASSLRRASYGYTF

J gene: TRBJ1-5
V gene: TRBV11-2
CDR3 protein: CASSLAPRVQPQHF

J gene: TRBJ1-4
V gene: TRBV13
CDR3 protein: CASSGGLGEKLFF

J gene: .
V gene: TRBV10-2
CDR3 protein: CASSDPASGHYEQYF

J gene: TRBJ2-3
V gene: TRBV29-1
CDR3 protein: CSVGVAGVTDTQYF

J gene: TRBJ2-1
V gene: TRBV25-1
CDR3 protein: CASSGTPDRDHGEQFF

J gene: TRBJ2-3
V gene: TRBV6-5
CDR3 protein: CAIGRAGTTDTQYF

J gene: TRBJ1-1
V gene: TRBV29-1
CDR3 protein: CSVYRGMNTEAFF

J gene: TRBJ2-1
V gene: TRBV11-3
CDR3 protein: CASSDERGGDNEQFF

J gene: TRBJ2-2
V gene: TRBV28
CDR3 protein: CASRTLGQTGELFF

J gene: TRBJ2-5
V gene: TRBV7-9
CDR3 protein: CASSLPAGGQETQYF

J gene: TRBJ1-2
V gene: TRBV6-5
CDR3 protein: CASSRTTNYGYTF

J gene: TRBJ1-1
V gene: TRBV7-3
CDR3 protein: CASSPRREGTEAFF

J gene: TRBJ2-2
V gene: TRBV6-5
CDR3 protein: CASSLKPAGELFF

J gene: TRBJ2-7
V gene: TRBV5-4
CDR3 protein: CASSLQQGTYEQYF

J gene: TRBJ2-7
V gene: TRBV30
CDR3 protein: CAWSDQGYEQYF

J gene: TRBJ1-1
V gene: TRBV7-9
CDR3 protein: CASSPRDRGKPRAFF

J gene: TRBJ1-2
V gene: TRBV7-2
CDR3 protein: CASSPALYGYTF

J gene: TRBJ1-2
V gene: TRBV19
CDR3 protein: CASSSDSPIYGYTF

J gene: TRBJ1-1
V gene: TRBV6-5
CDR3 protein: CASSPSPTGNTEAFF

J gene: TRBJ2-7
V gene: TRBV6-1
CDR3 protein: CASSVRGASYEQYF

J gene: TRBJ1-1
V gene: TRBV30
CDR3 protein: CAWSPLWNTEAFF

J gene: TRBJ2-7
V gene: TRBV13
CDR3 protein: CASSSPRGEQYF

J gene: TRBJ2-3
V gene: TRBV5-1
CDR3 protein: CASSLGPLAGTDTQYF

J gene: TRBJ2-4
V gene: TRBV14
CDR3 protein: CASSPYTGGNHIQYF

J gene: TRBJ2-2
V gene: TRBV28
CDR3 protein: CASSSTGQTGELFF